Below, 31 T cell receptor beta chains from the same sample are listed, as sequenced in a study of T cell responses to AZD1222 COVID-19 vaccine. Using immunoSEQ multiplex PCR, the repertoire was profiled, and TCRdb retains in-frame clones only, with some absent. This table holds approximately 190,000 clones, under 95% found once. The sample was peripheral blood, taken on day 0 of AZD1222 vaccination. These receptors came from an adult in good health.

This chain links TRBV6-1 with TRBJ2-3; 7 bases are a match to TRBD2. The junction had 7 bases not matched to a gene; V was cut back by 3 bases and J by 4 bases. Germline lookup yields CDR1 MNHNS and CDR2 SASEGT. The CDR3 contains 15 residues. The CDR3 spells CASSDVRGLADTQYF. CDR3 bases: TGTGCCAGCAGTGATGTAAGAGGACTAGCAGATACGCAGTATTTT.

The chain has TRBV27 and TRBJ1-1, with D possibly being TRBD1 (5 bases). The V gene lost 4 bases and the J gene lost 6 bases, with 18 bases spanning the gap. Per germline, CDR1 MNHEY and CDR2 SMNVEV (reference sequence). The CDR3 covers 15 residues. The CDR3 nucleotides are TGTGCCAGCAGTTCCTGGGGTAGGGGCCAGTCTGAAGCTTTCTTT. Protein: CASSSWGRGQSEAFF.

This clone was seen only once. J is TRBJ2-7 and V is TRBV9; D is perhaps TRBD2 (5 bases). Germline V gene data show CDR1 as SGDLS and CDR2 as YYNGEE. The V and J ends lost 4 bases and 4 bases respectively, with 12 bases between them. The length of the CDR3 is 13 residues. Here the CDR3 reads CASSLGLLYEQYF. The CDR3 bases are TGTGCCAGCAGCCTTGGACTGCTATACGAGCAGTACTTC.

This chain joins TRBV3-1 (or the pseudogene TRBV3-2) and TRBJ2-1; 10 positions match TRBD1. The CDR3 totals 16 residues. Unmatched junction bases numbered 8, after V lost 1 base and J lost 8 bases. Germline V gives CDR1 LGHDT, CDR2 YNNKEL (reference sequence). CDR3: CASSQVGDRGLDEQFF. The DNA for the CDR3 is TGTGCCAGCAGCCAAGTTGGGGACAGGGGTTTAGATGAGCAGTTCTTC.

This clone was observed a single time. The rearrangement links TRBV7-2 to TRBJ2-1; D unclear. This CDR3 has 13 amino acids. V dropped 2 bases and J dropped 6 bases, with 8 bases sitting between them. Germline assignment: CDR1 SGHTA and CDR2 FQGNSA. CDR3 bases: TGTGCCAGCAGCTTAATCCGGTCCAATGAGCAGTTCTTC. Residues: CASSLIRSNEQFF.

This CDR3 is CASSEIVGTSYGTAYSNQPQHF. The CDR3 DNA is TGTGCCAGCAGTGAAATAGTCGGTACGTCATACGGGACAGCTTATAGCAATCAGCCCCAGCATTTT. The J gene is TRBJ1-5, the V gene TRBV6-1, with 7 bases fitting TRBD1. The germline V gene has CDR1 MNHNS and CDR2 SASEGT. CDR3 length equals 22 residues. Trimming at V came to 2 bases and at J to 0 bases, leaving 22 bases not matched to a gene.

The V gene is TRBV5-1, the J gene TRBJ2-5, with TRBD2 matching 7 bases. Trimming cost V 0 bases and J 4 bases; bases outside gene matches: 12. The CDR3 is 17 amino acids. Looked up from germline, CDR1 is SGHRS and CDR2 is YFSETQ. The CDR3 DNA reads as TGCGCCAGCAGCTTGGCGGCTAGCGGCTCGGGCGTAGAGACCCAGTACTTC. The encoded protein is CASSLAASGSGVETQYF. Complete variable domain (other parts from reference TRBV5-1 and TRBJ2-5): KAGVTQTPRYLIKTRGQQVTLSCSPISGHRSVSWYQQTPGQGLQFLFEYFSETQRNKGNFPGRFSGRQFSNSRSEMNVSTLELGDSALYLCASSLAASGSGVETQYFGPGTRLLVL.

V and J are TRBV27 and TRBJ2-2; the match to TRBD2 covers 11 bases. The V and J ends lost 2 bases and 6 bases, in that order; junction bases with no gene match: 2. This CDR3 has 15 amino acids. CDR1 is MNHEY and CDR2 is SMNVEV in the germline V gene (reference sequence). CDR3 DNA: TGTGCCAGCAGTTTAATACTAGCGGGAGCCGGGGAGCTGTTTTTT. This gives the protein CASSLILAGAGELFF.

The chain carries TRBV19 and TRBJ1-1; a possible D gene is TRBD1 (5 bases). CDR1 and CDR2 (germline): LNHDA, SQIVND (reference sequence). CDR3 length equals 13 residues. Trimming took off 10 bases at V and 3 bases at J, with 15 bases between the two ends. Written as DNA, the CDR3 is TGTGCCACCACGGGAGTCAGGGACACTGAAGCTTTCTTT. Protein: CATTGVRDTEAFF.

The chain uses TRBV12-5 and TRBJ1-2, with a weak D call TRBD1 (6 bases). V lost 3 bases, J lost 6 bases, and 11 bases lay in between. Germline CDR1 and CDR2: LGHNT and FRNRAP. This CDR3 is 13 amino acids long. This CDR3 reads CASGFGGDDGYTF. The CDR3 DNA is TGTGCTAGTGGTTTTGGGGGCGATGATGGCTACACCTTC. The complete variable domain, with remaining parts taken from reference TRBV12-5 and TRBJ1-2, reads DARVTQTPRHKVTEMGQEVTMRCQPILGHNTVFWYRQTMMQGLELLAYFRNRAPLDDSGMPKDRFSAEMPDATLATLKIQPSEPRDSAVYFCASGFGGDDGYTFGSGTRLTVV.

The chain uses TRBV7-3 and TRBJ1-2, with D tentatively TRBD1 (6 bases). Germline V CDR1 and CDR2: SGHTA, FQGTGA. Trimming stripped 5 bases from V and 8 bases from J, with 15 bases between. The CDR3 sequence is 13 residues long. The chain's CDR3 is CASSPARGQGYTF. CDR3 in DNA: TGTGCCAGCAGCCCCGCCCGGGGGCAGGGCTACACCTTC.

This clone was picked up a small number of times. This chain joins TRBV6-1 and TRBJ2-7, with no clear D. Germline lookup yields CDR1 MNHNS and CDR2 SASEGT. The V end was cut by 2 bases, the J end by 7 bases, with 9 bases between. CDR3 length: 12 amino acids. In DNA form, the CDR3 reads TGTGCCAGCAGTGAATTCCCGAGGGAGCAGTACTTC. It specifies CASSEFPREQYF.

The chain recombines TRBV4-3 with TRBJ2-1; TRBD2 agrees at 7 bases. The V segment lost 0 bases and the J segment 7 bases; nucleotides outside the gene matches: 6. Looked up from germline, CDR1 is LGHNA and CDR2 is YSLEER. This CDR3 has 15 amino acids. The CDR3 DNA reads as TGCGCCAGCAGCCAAGATCGGTGGGGGGGTAATGAGCAGTTCTTC. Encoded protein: CASSQDRWGGNEQFF.

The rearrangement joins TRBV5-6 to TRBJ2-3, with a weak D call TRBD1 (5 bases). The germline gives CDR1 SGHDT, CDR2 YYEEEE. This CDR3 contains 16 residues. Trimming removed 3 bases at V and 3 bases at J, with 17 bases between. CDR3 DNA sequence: TGTGCCAGCAGCTATCTAAGGGGTGATGCGACAGATACGCAGTATTTT. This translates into CASSYLRGDATDTQYF. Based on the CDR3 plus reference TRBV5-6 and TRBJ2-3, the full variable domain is DAGVTQSPTHLIKTRGQQVTLRCSPKSGHDTVSWYQQALGQGPQFIFQYYEEEERQRGNFPDRFSGHQFPNYSSELNVNALLLGDSALYLCASSYLRGDATDTQYFGPGTRLTVL.

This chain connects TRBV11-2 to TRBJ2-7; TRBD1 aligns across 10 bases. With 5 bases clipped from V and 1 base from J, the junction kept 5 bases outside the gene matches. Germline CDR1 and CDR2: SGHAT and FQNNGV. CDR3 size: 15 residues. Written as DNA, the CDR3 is TGTGCCAGCAGCCTCGCGGGACAGGGGTCCTACGAGCAGTACTTC. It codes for CASSLAGQGSYEQYF.

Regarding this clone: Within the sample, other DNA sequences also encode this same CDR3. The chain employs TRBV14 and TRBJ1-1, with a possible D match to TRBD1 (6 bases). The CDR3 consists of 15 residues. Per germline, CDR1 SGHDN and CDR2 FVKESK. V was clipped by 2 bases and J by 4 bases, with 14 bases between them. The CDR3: CASSQNRALGTEAFF. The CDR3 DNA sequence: TGTGCCAGCAGCCAAAACAGGGCCCTCGGCACTGAAGCTTTCTTT.

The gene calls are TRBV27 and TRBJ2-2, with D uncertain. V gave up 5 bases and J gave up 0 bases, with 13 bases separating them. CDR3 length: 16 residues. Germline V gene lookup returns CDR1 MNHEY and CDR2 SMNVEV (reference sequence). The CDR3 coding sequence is TGTGCCAGCAGTCCCCTTGATCGGCCGAACACCGGGGAGCTGTTTTTT. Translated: CASSPLDRPNTGELFF.

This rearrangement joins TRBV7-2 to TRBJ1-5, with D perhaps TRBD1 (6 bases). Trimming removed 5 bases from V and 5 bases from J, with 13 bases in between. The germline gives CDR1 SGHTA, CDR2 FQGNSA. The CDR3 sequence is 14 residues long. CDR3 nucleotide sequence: TGTGCCAGCAGCGCGAGACAGGTTTATCAGCCCCAGCATTTT. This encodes CASSARQVYQPQHF.

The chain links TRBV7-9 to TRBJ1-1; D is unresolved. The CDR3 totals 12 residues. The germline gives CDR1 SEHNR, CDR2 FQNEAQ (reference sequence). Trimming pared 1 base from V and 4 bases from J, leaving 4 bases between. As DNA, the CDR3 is TGTGCCAGCAGCTTAGGGGCCACTGAAGCTTTCTTT. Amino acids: CASSLGATEAFF.

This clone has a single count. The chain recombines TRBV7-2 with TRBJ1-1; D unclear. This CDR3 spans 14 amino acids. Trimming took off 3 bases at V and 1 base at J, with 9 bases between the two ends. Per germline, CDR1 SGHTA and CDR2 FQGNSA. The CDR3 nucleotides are TGTGCCAGCAGCTTTAGGTGGGGGAACACTGAAGCTTTCTTT. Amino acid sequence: CASSFRWGNTEAFF.

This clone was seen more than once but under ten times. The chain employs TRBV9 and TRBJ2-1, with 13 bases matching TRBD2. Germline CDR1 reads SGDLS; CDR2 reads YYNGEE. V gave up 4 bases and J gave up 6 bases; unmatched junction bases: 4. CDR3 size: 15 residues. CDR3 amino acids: CASSQWTSGSNEQFF. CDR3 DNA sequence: TGTGCCAGCAGCCAATGGACTAGCGGGAGCAATGAGCAGTTCTTC. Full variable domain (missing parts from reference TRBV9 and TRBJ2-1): DSGVTQTPKHLITATGQRVTLRCSPRSGDLSVYWYQQSLDQGLQFLIQYYNGEERAKGNILERFSAQQFPDLHSELNLSSLELGDSALYFCASSQWTSGSNEQFFGPGTRLTVL.

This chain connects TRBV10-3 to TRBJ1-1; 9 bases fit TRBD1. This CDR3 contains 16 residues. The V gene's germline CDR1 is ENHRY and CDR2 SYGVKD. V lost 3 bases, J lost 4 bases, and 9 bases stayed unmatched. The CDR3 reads CAISDLPGQGGTEAFF. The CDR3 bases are TGTGCCATCAGTGACCTACCGGGACAGGGAGGCACTGAAGCTTTCTTT.

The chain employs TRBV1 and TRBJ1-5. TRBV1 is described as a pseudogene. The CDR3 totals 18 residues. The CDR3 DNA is TGCACCAGCAGCCAAGATCTTAGTGTCGGTCGGATTTGTCAGCCCCAGCATTTT. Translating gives CTSSQDLSVGRICQPQHF.

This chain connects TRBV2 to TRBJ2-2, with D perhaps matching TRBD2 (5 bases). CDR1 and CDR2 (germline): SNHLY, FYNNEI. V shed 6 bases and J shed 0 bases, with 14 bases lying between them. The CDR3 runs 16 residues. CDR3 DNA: TGTGCCAGCAGCCCCGAGGGTGGGTCGAACACCGGGGAGCTGTTTTTT. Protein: CASSPEGGSNTGELFF.

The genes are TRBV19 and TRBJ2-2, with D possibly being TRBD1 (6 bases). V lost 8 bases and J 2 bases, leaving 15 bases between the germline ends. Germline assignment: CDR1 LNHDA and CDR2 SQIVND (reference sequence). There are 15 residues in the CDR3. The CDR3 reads CASRQGTINTGELFF. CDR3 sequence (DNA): TGTGCCAGTCGTCAGGGGACAATAAACACCGGGGAGCTGTTTTTT.

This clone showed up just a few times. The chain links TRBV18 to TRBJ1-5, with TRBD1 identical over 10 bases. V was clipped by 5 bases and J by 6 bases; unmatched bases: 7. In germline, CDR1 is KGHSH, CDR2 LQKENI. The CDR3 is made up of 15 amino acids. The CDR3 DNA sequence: TGTGCCAGCTCAACGGACAGGGGGGAATCTCAGCCCCAGCATTTT. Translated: CASSTDRGESQPQHF. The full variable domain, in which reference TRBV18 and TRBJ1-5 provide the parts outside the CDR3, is NAGVMQNPRHLVRRRGQEARLRCSPMKGHSHVYWYRQLPEEGLKFMVYLQKENIIDESGMPKERFSAEFPKEGPSILRIQQVVRGDSAAYFCASSTDRGESQPQHFGDGTRLSIL.

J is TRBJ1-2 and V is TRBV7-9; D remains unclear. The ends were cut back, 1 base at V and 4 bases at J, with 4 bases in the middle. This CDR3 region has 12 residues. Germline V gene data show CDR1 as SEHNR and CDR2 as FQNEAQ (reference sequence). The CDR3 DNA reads TGTGCCAGCAGCTTAGGGGTCTATGGCTACACCTTC. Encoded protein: CASSLGVYGYTF.

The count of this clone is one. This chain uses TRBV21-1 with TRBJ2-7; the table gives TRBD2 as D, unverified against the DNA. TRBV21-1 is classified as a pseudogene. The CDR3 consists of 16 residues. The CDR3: CASSNGGRRFIHEQYF. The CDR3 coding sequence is TGTGCCAGCAGCAACGGAGGTCGCAGGTTTATCCACGAGCAGTACTTC.

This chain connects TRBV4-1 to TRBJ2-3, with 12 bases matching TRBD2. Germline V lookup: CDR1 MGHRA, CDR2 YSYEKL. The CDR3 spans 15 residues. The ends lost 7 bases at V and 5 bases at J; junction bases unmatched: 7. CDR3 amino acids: CASTRLAGAVDTQYF. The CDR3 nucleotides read TGCGCCAGCACACGACTAGCGGGAGCGGTAGATACGCAGTATTTT.

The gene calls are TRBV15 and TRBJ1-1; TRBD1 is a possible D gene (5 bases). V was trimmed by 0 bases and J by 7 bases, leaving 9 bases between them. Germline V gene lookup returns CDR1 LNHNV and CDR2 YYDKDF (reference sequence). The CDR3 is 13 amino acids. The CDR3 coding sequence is TGTGCCACCAGCAGAGATGTGCAGGGTGAAGCTTTCTTT. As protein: CATSRDVQGEAFF.

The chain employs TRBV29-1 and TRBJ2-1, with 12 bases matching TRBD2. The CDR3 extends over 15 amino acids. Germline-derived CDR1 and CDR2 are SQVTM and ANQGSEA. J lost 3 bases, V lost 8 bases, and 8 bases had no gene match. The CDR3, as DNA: TGCAGCACCCTGGGGGGACTAGCGGGCTACAATGAGCAGTTCTTC. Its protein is CSTLGGLAGYNEQFF.